This T cell receptor beta chain was obtained from a study of T cell responses to AZD1222 COVID-19 vaccine. Study overall: Pooled together were second doses at about 4 or about 12 weeks. The study, taken as a whole, reports: At study baseline, merely roughly 6 AZD1222 recipients were seropositive.

About this clone itself: Antigen unknown.

This table comes from immunoSEQ multiplex PCR, and its TCRdb copy is limited to in-frame clones, with some not included. The table has about 130,000 clones, just under 95% seen once. V lost 0 bases and J lost 2, with 16 bases in between. Germline lookup yields CDR1 KGHSH and CDR2 LQKENI. The CDR3 contains 17 residues. The chain uses TRBV18 and TRBJ1-2; D is unclear. Here the sequenced sample was peripheral blood, taken on day 0 of AZD1222 vaccination. The clonotype comes from an adult in good health. The CDR3 DNA reads TGTGCCAGCTCACCACCTCCCCACCAGGTAGGGAACTATGGCTACACCTTC. Its translation: CASSPPPHQVGNYGYTF. Full variable domain (rest looked up from reference TRBV18 and TRBJ1-2): NAGVMQNPRHLVRRRGQEARLRCSPMKGHSHVYWYRQLPEEGLKFMVYLQKENIIDESGMPKERFSAEFPKEGPSILRIQQVVRGDSAAYFCASSPPPHQVGNYGYTFGSGTRLTVV.